Each of the 19 T cell receptor beta chains below was sequenced from the same sample in a study of Graves' ophthalmopathy and Graves' hyperthyroidism. Beta-chain TCR CDR3 regions were amplified from RNA transcripts. Second-round multiplex PCR followed a first-round RT-PCR using HTBI primers. Via MiXCR, TCRdb re-called the multiplex PCR reads, giving one row per CDR3 protein. The data hold roughly 420,000 distinct CDR3 sequences, with 20% to 25% observed a single time. The sample taken for sequencing was peripheral blood. These TCRs come from a woman aged 18-35 years with stable Graves' hyperthyroidism.

This clonotype came up many times. The chain joins TRBV6-5 to TRBJ1-2, with D possibly TRBD1 on 6 matching bases. The CDR3 covers 13 residues. The germline gives CDR1 MNHEY, CDR2 SVGAGI. Trimming shortened V by 6 bases and J by 7 bases, and 15 bases separated the two germline ends. The CDR3 reads CASSPQGTLGYTF. CDR3 DNA: TGTGCCAGCAGCCCCCAGGGGACTCTTGGCTACACCTTC.

The rearrangement links TRBV7-2 to TRBJ2-2; TRBD1 is a possible D gene (6 bases). The CDR3 runs 13 residues. V was cut by 5 bases and J by 6 bases, with 10 bases left in between. From germline, CDR1 is SGHTA and CDR2 FQGNSA. As DNA, the CDR3 is TGTGCCAGCAGCAACGGACAGCCCGGGGAGCTGTTTTTT. This codes for CASSNGQPGELFF. The variable domain in full, with the rest retrieved from reference TRBV7-2 and TRBJ2-2, is GAGVSQSPSNKVTEKGKDVELRCDPISGHTALYWYRQSLGQGLEFLIYFQGNSAPDKSGLPSDRFSAERTGGSVSTLTIQRTQQEDSAVYLCASSNGQPGELFFGEGSRLTVL.

Notes on this clonotype: A much larger clonotype is one base distant, so this may be a read error. The chain carries TRBV2 and TRBJ2-2; 12 positions agree with TRBD1. This CDR3 contains 15 residues. CDR1 is SNHLY and CDR2 is FYNNEI in the germline V gene. The CDR3, as DNA: TGTGCCAGCCAGGGGACAGGGGGCCATACCGGGGAGCTGTGTTTT. This sequence encodes CASQGTGGHTGELCF.

This clonotype was detected many times. The chain joins TRBV6-5 to TRBJ1-1; no clear D. With 0 bases removed from V and 4 bases from J, the gap between germline ends came to 6 bases. Per the germline V gene, CDR1 is MNHEY and CDR2 is SVGAGI. This CDR3 is 13 amino acids long. This CDR3 reads CASSYSEATEAFF. DNA for the CDR3: TGTGCCAGCAGTTACTCCGAAGCCACTGAAGCTTTCTTT.

This clonotype has a count of ten or more. The genes are TRBV4-3 and TRBJ1-5; D is ambiguous. V lost 1 base and J 5 bases, leaving 9 bases between the germline ends. CDR1 is LGHNA, CDR2 YSLEER, per germline. The CDR3 spans 14 residues. The CDR3: CASSQGTEDQPQHF. The CDR3 DNA sequence: TGCGCCAGCAGCCAAGGGACCGAAGATCAGCCCCAGCATTTT.

This clonotype was recorded at least ten times. The chain joins TRBV12-3 or TRBV12-4 to TRBJ1-2, with D possibly being TRBD1 (5 bases). V was clipped by 8 bases and J by 8 bases, with 21 bases between them. CDR3 length: 14 amino acids. CDR3 in DNA: TGTGCCAGCGGCCCCGCGGGCAGGGCAGGGGGCTACACCTTC. It specifies CASGPAGRAGGYTF.

At least ten counts were recorded for this clonotype. This chain's CDR3 is CASSLKTGPNTGELFF. CDR3 nucleotide sequence: TGTGCCAGTAGTCTCAAGACAGGCCCGAACACCGGGGAGCTGTTTTTT. V usage is TRBV19 and J usage is TRBJ2-2, with D maybe TRBD1 (6 bases). Germline values: CDR1 LNHDA, CDR2 SQIVND (reference sequence). V was cut by 5 bases and J by 0 bases, with 13 bases left in between. The CDR3 loop spans 16 amino acids.

This clonotype occurred many times. V is TRBV6-2 or TRBV6-3 and J is TRBJ2-7; the D gene is possibly TRBD2 (5 bases). Germline lookup yields CDR1 MNHEY and CDR2 SVGEGT. This CDR3 spans 13 amino acids. V was trimmed by 5 bases and J by 6 bases, leaving 14 bases between them. The CDR3 nucleotides are TGTGCCAGCAGTACCCCGGGATACTTCGAGCAGTACTTC. As protein: CASSTPGYFEQYF.

This clonotype has ten or more counts. The gene calls are TRBV28 and TRBJ1-2; D remains ambiguous. This CDR3 spans 14 amino acids. CDR1 and CDR2 from the germline V gene are MDHEN and SYDVKM. V lost 4 bases and J lost 8, with 17 bases in between. The CDR3 sequence is CASSYVIFSLGYTF. The CDR3 nucleotides read TGTGCCAGCAGTTACGTCATTTTTAGTCTCGGCTACACCTTC.

This clonotype was picked up many times. This rearrangement joins TRBV20-1 to TRBJ2-7, with D perhaps matching TRBD1 or TRBD2 (6 bases each). The germline CDR1 and CDR2 sequences are DFQATT and SNEGSKA (reference sequence). The V end lost 3 bases, the J end lost 3 bases, and 12 bases lay between the germline ends. This CDR3 comprises 13 residues. The CDR3, as DNA: TGCAGTGCTAGCGCAGGGGACTTCTACGAGCAGTACTTC. It encodes CSASAGDFYEQYF.

This clonotype was picked up a small number of times. V and J are TRBV25-1 and TRBJ2-7; D gene unclear. V was clipped by 1 base and J by 12 bases, with 13 bases between them. Germline CDR1 reads MGHDK; CDR2 reads SYGVNS. The CDR3 totals 12 residues. For the CDR3, the DNA is TGTGCCAGCAGTGAATTAGGCCGCCTAACGTACTTC. This gives the protein CASSELGRLTYF.

This chain connects TRBV15 to TRBJ1-2, with D possibly being TRBD1 (5 bases). V was clipped by 0 bases and J by 4 bases, with 9 bases between them. The CDR3 runs 14 residues. Germline V lookup: CDR1 LNHNV, CDR2 YYDKDF (reference sequence). The CDR3 DNA sequence: TGTGCCACCAGCAGAGACGGACACCTCTATGGCTACACCTTC. It translates to CATSRDGHLYGYTF.

This clonotype has ten or more counts. The V gene is TRBV2, the J gene TRBJ2-2; tentatively, D is TRBD2 (5 bases). Trimming stripped 5 bases from V and 8 bases from J, with 15 bases between. The length of the CDR3 is 14 residues. Germline lookup yields CDR1 SNHLY and CDR2 FYNNEI. CDR3 bases: TGTGCCAGCAGTCCTCGGGAAGTTTCGGGGGAGCTGTTTTTT. Protein: CASSPREVSGELFF.

In this sample, this clonotype turned up many times. The chain recombines TRBV29-1 with TRBJ2-2; no firm D call. Trimming removed 4 bases from V and 6 bases from J, with 6 bases in between. Germline V CDR1 and CDR2: SQVTM, ANQGSEA. This CDR3 contains 11 residues. CDR3: CSVGGPGELFF. CDR3 DNA sequence: TGCAGCGTTGGTGGACCCGGGGAGCTGTTTTTT.

This clonotype was detected only a few times. The rearrangement joins TRBV19 to TRBJ2-1; TRBD2 matches 7 bases. Trimming took 7 bases from V and 7 from J; bases not matched to a gene: 10. The CDR3 loop spans 14 amino acids. CDR1 is LNHDA and CDR2 is SQIVND in the germline V gene (reference sequence). CDR3 nucleotides: TGTGCCAGTACCCCGACCTGGCGGGGGAATGAGCAGTTCTTC. Translation: CASTPTWRGNEQFF.

Ten or more counts support this clonotype. The chain combines TRBV5-1 with TRBJ2-7; D perhaps matches TRBD1 (6 bases). The germline CDR1 and CDR2 sequences are SGHRS and YFSETQ. This CDR3 has 13 residues. Trimming shortened V by 1 base and J by 7 bases, and 12 bases separated the two germline ends. The CDR3 region has the DNA TGCGCCAGCAGCTTGACAGGGCAGGGGGAGCAGTACTTC. Its protein is CASSLTGQGEQYF. Supplemented by reference TRBV5-1 and TRBJ2-7, the full variable domain reads KAGVTQTPRYLIKTRGQQVTLSCSPISGHRSVSWYQQTPGQGLQFLFEYFSETQRNKGNFPGRFSGRQFSNSRSEMNVSTLELGDSALYLCASSLTGQGEQYFGPGTRLTVT.

This clonotype was picked up many times. V is TRBV24-1 and J is TRBJ2-2, with 12 positions matching TRBD1. V was pared by 7 bases and J by 4 bases, with 6 bases of the junction left unmatched. CDR3 size: 16 residues. Germline V gene data show CDR1 as KGHDR and CDR2 as SFDVKD. This CDR3 reads CATSRGQGAGTGELFF. The DNA of the CDR3 is TGTGCCACCAGCAGGGGACAGGGGGCGGGCACCGGGGAGCTGTTTTTT.

This clonotype was seen many times. The gene calls are TRBV5-5 and TRBJ2-5; D ambiguous. V was pared by 2 bases and J by 0 bases, with 5 bases between. Germline V gene sequence: CDR1 SGHKS, CDR2 YYEKEE (reference sequence). The CDR3 runs to 13 residues. The CDR3 DNA is TGTGCCAGCAGCTTATCTGACCAAGAGACCCAGTACTTC. This sequence encodes CASSLSDQETQYF.

This clonotype has a count of ten or more. This chain uses TRBV6-1 with TRBJ2-5; TRBD1 matches 7 bases. Germline values: CDR1 MNHNS, CDR2 SASEGT. The CDR3 has 16 residues. Trimming at V came to 6 bases and at J to 2 bases, leaving 12 bases not matched to a gene. Written as DNA, the CDR3 is TGTGCCAGCAGAACCGACAGGGCCACATTTCAAGAGACCCAGTACTTC. It translates to CASRTDRATFQETQYF.